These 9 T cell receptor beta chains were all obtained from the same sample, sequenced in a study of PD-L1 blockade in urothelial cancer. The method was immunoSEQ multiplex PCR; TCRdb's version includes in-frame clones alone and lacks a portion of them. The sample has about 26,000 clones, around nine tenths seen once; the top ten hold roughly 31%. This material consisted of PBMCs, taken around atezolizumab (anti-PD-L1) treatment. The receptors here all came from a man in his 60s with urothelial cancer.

CDR3 bases: TGTGCCAGTACTCCCTCCGGGACAGGGTTGCGCAATCAGCCCCAGCATTTT. Protein product: CASTPSGTGLRNQPQHF. The chain is built from TRBV19 and TRBJ1-5; TRBD1 matches 9 bases. Per the germline V gene, CDR1 is LNHDA and CDR2 is SQIVND (reference sequence). This CDR3 spans 17 amino acids. The V gene end was trimmed by 7 bases and the J gene end by 2 bases; junction bases not matched to a gene: 12.

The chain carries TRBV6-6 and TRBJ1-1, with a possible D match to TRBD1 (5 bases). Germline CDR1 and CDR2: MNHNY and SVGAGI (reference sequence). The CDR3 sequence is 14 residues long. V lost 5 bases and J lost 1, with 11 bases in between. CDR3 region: CASSSSGQNTEAFF. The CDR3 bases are TGTGCCAGCAGTAGCTCCGGACAGAACACTGAAGCTTTCTTT.

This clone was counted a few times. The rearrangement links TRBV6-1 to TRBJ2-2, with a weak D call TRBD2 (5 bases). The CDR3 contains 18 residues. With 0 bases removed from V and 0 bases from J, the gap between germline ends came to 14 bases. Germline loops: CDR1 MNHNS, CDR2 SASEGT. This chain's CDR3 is CASSEALLGSANTGELFF. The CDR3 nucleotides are TGTGCCAGCAGTGAAGCGCTACTAGGGTCCGCGAACACCGGGGAGCTGTTTTTT.

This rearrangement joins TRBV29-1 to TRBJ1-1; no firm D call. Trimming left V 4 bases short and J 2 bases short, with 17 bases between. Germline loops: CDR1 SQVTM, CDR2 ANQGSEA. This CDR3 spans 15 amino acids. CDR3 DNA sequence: TGCAGCGTTGTCCGCGACTCCGGCCTAAACACTGAAGCTTTCTTT. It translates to CSVVRDSGLNTEAFF.

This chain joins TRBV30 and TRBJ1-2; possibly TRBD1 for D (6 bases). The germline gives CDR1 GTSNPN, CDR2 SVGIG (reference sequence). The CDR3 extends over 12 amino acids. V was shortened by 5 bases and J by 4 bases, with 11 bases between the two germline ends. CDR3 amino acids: CAWGTIGYGYTF. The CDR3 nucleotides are TGTGCCTGGGGGACAATCGGCTATGGCTACACCTTC.

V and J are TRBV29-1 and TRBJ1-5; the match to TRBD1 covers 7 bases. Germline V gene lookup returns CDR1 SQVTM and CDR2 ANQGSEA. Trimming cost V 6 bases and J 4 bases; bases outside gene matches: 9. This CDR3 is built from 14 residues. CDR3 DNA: TGCAGCGTAAAGGAGGGGGCTGGAAATCAGCCCCAGCATTTT. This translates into CSVKEGAGNQPQHF.

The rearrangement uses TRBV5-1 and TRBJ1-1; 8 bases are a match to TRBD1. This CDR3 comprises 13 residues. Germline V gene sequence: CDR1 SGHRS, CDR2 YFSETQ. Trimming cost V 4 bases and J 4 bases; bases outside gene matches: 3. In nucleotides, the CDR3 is TGCGCCAGCAGCCAGCAGGGGGCCACTGAAGCTTTCTTT. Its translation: CASSQQGATEAFF.

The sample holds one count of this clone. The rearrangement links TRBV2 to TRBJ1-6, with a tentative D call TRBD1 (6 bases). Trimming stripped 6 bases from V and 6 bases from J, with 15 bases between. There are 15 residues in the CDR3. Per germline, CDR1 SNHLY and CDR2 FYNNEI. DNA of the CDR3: TGTGCCAGCAGAGCTAAGACAGGCCCTAATTCACCCCTCCACTTT. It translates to CASRAKTGPNSPLHF. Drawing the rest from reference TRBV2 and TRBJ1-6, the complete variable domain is EPEVTQTPSHQVTQMGQEVILRCVPISNHLYFYWYRQILGQKVEFLVSFYNNEISEKSEIFDDQFSVERPDGSNFTLKIRSTKLEDSAMYFCASRAKTGPNSPLHFGNGTRLTVT.

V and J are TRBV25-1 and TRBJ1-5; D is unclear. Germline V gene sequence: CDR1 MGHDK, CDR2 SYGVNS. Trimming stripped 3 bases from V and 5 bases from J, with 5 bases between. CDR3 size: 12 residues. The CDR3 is CASSDGDQPQHF. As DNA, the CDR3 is TGTGCCAGCAGTGACGGGGATCAGCCCCAGCATTTT.